This T cell receptor (beta chain) came from a study of cytomegalovirus exposure and HLA in healthy donors. General observations from the study: Later analysis identified several of the most significant clusters that appeared linked to common viral pathogens.

Turning to this clone: Antigen specificity is unknown.

The PCR employed 60 Vbeta primers together with 13 Jbeta primers. Sequenced by immunoSEQ multiplex PCR; TCRdb stores in-frame clones only, minus some. The sample has some 120,000 clones, 65% to 90% seen once. The source is a young woman in good health and CMV-seronegative. Sequenced material: PBMCs.

CDR3 residues: CASSLLLAGGSYEQYF. The CDR3 nucleotides are TGTGCCAGCAGTTTATTACTAGCGGGAGGCTCATACGAGCAGTACTTC. The chain joins TRBV27 to TRBJ2-7, with 12 bases fitting TRBD2. This CDR3 has 16 amino acids. V shed 1 base and J 4 bases; nucleotides not matched to a gene: 5. CDR1 and CDR2 (germline): MNHEY, SMNVEV (reference sequence).